Described below is a single T cell receptor (beta chain) sequence and its context. Its antigen remains unknown. The data derive from a study of OX40 agonist ivuxolimab in advanced cancers. Study details: Dose-escalation patients suffered from hepatocellular carcinoma, melanoma, renal cell or head and neck cancer. Study-wide findings and caveats: Low normalized T-cell clonal expansion was also seen in some nonresponders.

The CDR3 loop spans 16 amino acids. Germline V CDR1 and CDR2: MDHEN, SYDVKM. Trimming took 0 bases from V and 4 from J, leaving 13 bases between them. Profiling relied on immunoSEQ multiplex PCR, and the TCRdb table lists in-frame clones only, not all of them. Among around 26,000 clones listed, approximately 83% were seen once. The chain combines TRBV28 with TRBJ1-3; perhaps TRBD1 as D (5 bases). Material: CD4+ or CD8+ T cells sorted from blood, obtained in a trial of the OX40 agonist ivuxolimab. This receptor was obtained from an adult with an advanced solid tumor such as melanoma, head and neck, liver or kidney cancer. In nucleotides, the CDR3 is TGTGCCAGCAGTTTATGGGGCAGGGTTTCGGGAAACACCATATATTTT. Translated, it gives CASSLWGRVSGNTIYF.